This T cell receptor beta chain stems from a study of OX40 agonist ivuxolimab in advanced cancers. In the study overall: Ivuxolimab doses were 0.01, 0.1, 0.3, 1.5, 3 or 10 mg/kg every 2 weeks.

The CDR3 runs to 14 residues. Unmatched junction bases numbered 6, after V lost 4 bases and J lost 5 bases. Germline loops: CDR1 SGHNT, CDR2 YYREEE (reference sequence). Turning to this clone: Antigen: not known.

Sequenced by immunoSEQ multiplex PCR; TCRdb stores in-frame clones only, minus some. In the table there are about 79,000 clones, about 90% of which are singletons. Findings and limits, study-wide: Average numbers of expanded clones were greater in CD8+ T cells than in CD4+. Circulating CD4+ and CD8+ T cells showed clonal expansion by week 6 at 0.1 to 3.0 mg/kg. Among patients with partial responses at 0.1-3.0 mg/kg, clonal expansion was among the lowest.

The rearrangement joins TRBV5-4 to TRBJ2-5; 9 positions agree with TRBD2. Specimen: CD4+ or CD8+ T cells sorted from blood, collected in a trial of the OX40 agonist ivuxolimab. The source is an adult with an advanced solid tumor such as melanoma, head and neck, liver or kidney cancer. The CDR3 DNA follows: TGTGCCAGCAGCCATAGCGGGGGACGGGAGACCCAGTACTTC. This gives the protein CASSHSGGRETQYF.